Presented here are 7 T cell receptor beta chains from one specimen sequenced in a study of OX40 agonist ivuxolimab in advanced cancers. The table came from immunoSEQ multiplex PCR; TCRdb's copy has only in-frame clones and leaves some out. The data show fewer than 85,000 clones, approximately 87% seen once. The input for sequencing was CD4+ or CD8+ T cells sorted from blood, taken in a trial of the OX40 agonist ivuxolimab. Receptors were obtained from an adult with an advanced solid tumor such as melanoma, head and neck, liver or kidney cancer.

CDR3 region: CASSRGAGPSGTDTQYF. The CDR3 nucleotides are TGTGCCAGCAGCCGGGGGGCAGGCCCTTCGGGCACAGATACGCAGTATTTT. The rearrangement joins TRBV11-3 to TRBJ2-3; possibly TRBD2 for D (7 bases). Germline CDR1 and CDR2: SGHNT and YENEEA. V was pared by 5 bases and J by 1 base, with 19 bases between. This CDR3 is built from 17 residues.

This chain links TRBV15 with TRBJ2-3; D not resolved. Germline-derived CDR1 and CDR2 are LNHNV and YYDKDF (reference sequence). The CDR3 is made up of 12 amino acids. Trimming removed 0 bases from V and 5 bases from J, with 3 bases in between. The CDR3 region has the DNA TGTGCCACCAGCAGAGATCTAGATACGCAGTATTTT. Its protein product is CATSRDLDTQYF. The full variable domain, its missing parts supplied by reference TRBV15 and TRBJ2-3, is DAMVIQNPRYQVTQFGKPVTLSCSQTLNHNVMYWYQQKSSQAPKLLFHYYDKDFNNEADTPDNFQSRRPNTSFCFLDIRSPGLGDTAMYLCATSRDLDTQYFGPGTRLTVL.

The rearrangement uses TRBV9 and TRBJ2-3; 8 nucleotides line up with TRBD1. Germline trimming cut 2 bases from V and 4 bases from J; bases unmatched to any gene: 6. In germline, CDR1 is SGDLS, CDR2 YYNGEE. The CDR3 is 15 residues long. This CDR3 reads CASSVPGQGADTQYF. The DNA for the CDR3 is TGTGCCAGCAGCGTCCCAGGACAGGGAGCAGATACGCAGTATTTT.

The CDR3 loop reads CASSLESEQYF. CDR3 nucleotides: TGTGCCAGCAGCTTAGAGAGCGAGCAGTACTTC. The rearrangement links TRBV11-1 to TRBJ2-7; D remains unclear. Germline CDR1 is SGHAT and CDR2 is FQDESV (reference sequence). V was pared by 1 base and J by 6 bases, with 4 bases between. The CDR3 contains 11 residues.

The chain links TRBV19 to TRBJ1-4; the D is unclear. The germline CDR1 and CDR2 sequences are LNHDA and SQIVND (reference sequence). This CDR3 comprises 14 residues. With 2 bases removed from V and 8 bases from J, the gap between germline ends came to 12 bases. CDR3 loop: CASSITGLGEKLFF. The CDR3 region has the DNA TGTGCCAGTAGTATAACGGGGTTAGGAGAAAAACTGTTTTTT. Together with reference TRBV19 and TRBJ1-4, the CDR3 gives the full variable domain: DGGITQSPKYLFRKEGQNVTLSCEQNLNHDAMYWYRQDPGQGLRLIYYSQIVNDFQKGDIAEGYSVSREKKESFPLTVTSAQKNPTAFYLCASSITGLGEKLFFGSGTQLSVL.

This clone was counted between two and nine times. The CDR3 sequence: CAISEGMTSGVGETQYF. CDR3 DNA: TGTGCCATCAGTGAGGGGATGACTAGCGGGGTAGGGGAGACCCAGTACTTC. The V and J genes are TRBV10-3 and TRBJ2-5, with 11 bases fitting TRBD2. CDR1 is ENHRY and CDR2 is SYGVKD in the germline V gene. CDR3 length: 17 amino acids. Germline trimming cut 2 bases from V and 5 bases from J; bases unmatched to any gene: 10.

The chain employs TRBV7-2 and TRBJ2-1; TRBD1 is a possible D gene (6 bases). The length of the CDR3 is 16 residues. Germline lookup yields CDR1 SGHTA and CDR2 FQGNSA. The V and J ends lost 5 bases and 4 bases respectively, with 18 bases between them. The chain's CDR3 is CASSRSWQGSYNEQFF. DNA for the CDR3: TGTGCCAGCAGCCGGTCGTGGCAGGGGTCGTACAATGAGCAGTTCTTC.